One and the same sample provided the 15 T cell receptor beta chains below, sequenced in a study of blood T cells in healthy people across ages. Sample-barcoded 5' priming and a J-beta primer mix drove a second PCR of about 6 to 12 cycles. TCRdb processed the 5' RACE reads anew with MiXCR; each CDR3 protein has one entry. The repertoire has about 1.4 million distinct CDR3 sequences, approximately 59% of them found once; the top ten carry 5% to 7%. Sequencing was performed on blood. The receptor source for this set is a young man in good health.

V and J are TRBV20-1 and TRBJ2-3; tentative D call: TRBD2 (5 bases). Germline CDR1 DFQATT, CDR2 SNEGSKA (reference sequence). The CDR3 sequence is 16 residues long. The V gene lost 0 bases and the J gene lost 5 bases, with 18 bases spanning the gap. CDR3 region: CSARDPKGAGIDTQYF. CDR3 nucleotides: TGCAGTGCTAGAGACCCCAAGGGAGCAGGCATAGATACGCAGTATTTT.

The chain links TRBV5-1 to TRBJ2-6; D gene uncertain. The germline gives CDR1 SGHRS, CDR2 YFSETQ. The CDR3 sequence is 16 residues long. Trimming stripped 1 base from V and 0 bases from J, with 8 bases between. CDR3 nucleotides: TGCGCCAGCAGCTTGCTTAAGGGCTCTGGGGCCAACGTCCTGACTTTC. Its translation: CASSLLKGSGANVLTF.

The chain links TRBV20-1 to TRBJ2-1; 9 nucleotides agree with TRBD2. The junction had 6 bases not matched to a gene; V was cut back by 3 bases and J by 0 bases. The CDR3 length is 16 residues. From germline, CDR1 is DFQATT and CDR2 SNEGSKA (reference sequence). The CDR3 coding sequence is TGCAGTGCTAGCTATTTAGCGGGGGACTCCTACAATGAGCAGTTCTTC. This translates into CSASYLAGDSYNEQFF.

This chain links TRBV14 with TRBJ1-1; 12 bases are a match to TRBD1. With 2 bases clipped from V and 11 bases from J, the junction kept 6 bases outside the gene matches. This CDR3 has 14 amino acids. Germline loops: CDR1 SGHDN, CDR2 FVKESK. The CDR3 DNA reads TGTGCCAGCAGCCAACCGGGACAGGGGGCGAAGGCTTTCTTT. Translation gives CASSQPGQGAKAFF.

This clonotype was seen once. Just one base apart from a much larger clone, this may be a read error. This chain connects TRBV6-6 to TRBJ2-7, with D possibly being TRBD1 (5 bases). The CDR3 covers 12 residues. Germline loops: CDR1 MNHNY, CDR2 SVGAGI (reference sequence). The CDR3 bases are TGTGCCAGCAGTTACGACAGCTACGAGCAGAACTTC. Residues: CASSYDSYEQNF.

CDR3 amino acids: CASSVPGIGEQYF. CDR3 DNA sequence: TGTGCCAGCAGCGTACCGGGTATTGGCGAGCAGTACTTC. V usage is TRBV9 and J usage is TRBJ2-7; no clear D gene. Trimming took off 1 base at V and 6 bases at J, with 11 bases between the two ends. The CDR3 contains 13 residues. The V gene's germline CDR1 is SGDLS and CDR2 YYNGEE. The variable domain in full, completed from reference TRBV9 and TRBJ2-7, reads DSGVTQTPKHLITATGQRVTLRCSPRSGDLSVYWYQQSLDQGLQFLIQYYNGEERAKGNILERFSAQQFPDLHSELNLSSLELGDSALYFCASSVPGIGEQYFGPGTRLTVT.

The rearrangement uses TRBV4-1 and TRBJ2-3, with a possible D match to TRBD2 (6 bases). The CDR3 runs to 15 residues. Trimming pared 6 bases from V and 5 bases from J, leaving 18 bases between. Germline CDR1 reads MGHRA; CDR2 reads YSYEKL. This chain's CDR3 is CASRPTSFAIDTQYF. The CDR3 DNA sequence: TGCGCCAGCAGGCCGACTAGTTTTGCCATAGATACGCAGTATTTT.

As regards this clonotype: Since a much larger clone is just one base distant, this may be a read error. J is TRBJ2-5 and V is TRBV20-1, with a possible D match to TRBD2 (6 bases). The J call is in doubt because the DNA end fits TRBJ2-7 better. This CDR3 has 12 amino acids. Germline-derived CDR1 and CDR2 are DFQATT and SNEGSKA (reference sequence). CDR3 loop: CSAIWRGYEQYF. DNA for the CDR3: TGCAGTGCTATTTGGCGGGGCTACGAGCAGTACTTC.

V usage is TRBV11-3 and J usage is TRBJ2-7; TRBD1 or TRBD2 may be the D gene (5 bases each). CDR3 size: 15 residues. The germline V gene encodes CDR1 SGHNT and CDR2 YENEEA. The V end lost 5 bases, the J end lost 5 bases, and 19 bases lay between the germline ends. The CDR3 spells CASSRGSGQGDEQYF. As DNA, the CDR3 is TGTGCCAGCAGCCGCGGTTCAGGTCAGGGAGACGAGCAGTACTTC.

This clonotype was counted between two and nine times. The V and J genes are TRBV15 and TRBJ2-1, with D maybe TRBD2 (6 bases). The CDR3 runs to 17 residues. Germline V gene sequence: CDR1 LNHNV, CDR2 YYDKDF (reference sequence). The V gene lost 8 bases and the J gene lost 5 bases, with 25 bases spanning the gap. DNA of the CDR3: TGTGCCACCGCACTGGACGGGGGTATGGGTTGGGACAATGAGCAGTTCTTC. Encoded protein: CATALDGGMGWDNEQFF.

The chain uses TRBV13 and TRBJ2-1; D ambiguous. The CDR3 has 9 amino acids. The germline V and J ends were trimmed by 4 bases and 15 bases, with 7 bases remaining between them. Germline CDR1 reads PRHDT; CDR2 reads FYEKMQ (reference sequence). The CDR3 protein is CASSWLGFF. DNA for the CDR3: TGTGCCAGCAGCTGGCTAGGGTTCTTC.

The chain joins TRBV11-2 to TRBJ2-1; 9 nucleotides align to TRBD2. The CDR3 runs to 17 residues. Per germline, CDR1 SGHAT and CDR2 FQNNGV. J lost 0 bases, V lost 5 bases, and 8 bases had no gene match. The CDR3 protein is CASSEASGESSYNEQFF. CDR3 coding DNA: TGTGCCAGCAGCGAAGCTAGCGGGGAGAGCTCCTACAATGAGCAGTTCTTC. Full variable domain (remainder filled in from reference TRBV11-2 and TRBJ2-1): EAGVAQSPRYKIIEKRQSVAFWCNPISGHATLYWYQQILGQGPKLLIQFQNNGVVDDSQLPKDRFSAERLKGVDSTLKIQPAKLEDSAVYLCASSEASGESSYNEQFFGPGTRLTVL.

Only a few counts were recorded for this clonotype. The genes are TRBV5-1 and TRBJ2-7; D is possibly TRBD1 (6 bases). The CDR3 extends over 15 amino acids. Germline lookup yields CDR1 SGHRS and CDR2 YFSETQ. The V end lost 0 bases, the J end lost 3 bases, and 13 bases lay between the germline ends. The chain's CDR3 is CASSLGTGIYYEQYF. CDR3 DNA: TGCGCCAGCAGCTTGGGAACAGGGATCTACTACGAGCAGTACTTC. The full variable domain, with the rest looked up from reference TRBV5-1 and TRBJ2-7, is KAGVTQTPRYLIKTRGQQVTLSCSPISGHRSVSWYQQTPGQGLQFLFEYFSETQRNKGNFPGRFSGRQFSNSRSEMNVSTLELGDSALYLCASSLGTGIYYEQYFGPGTRLTVT.

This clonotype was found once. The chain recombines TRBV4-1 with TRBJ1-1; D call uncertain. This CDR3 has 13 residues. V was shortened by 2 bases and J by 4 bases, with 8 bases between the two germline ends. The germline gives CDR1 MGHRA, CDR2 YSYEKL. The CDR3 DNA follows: TGCGCCAGCAGCCAAAATCCCACCACTGAAGCTTTCTTT. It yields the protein CASSQNPTTEAFF.

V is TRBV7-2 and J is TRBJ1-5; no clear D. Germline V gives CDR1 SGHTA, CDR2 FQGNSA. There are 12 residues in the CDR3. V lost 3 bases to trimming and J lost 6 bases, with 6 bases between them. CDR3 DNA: TGTGCCAGCAGCTTCGGGCTTCAGCCCCAGCATTTT. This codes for CASSFGLQPQHF.